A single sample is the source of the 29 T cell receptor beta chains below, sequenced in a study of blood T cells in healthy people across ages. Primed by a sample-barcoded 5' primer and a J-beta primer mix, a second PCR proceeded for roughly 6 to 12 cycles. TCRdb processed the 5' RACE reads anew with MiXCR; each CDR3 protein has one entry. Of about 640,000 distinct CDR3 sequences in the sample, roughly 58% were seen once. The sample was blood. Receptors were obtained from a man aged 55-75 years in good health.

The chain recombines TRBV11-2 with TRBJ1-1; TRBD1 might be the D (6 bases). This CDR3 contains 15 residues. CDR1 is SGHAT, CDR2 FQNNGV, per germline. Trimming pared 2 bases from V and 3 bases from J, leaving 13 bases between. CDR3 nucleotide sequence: TGTGCCAGCAGCTTACCTTCGACAGGATACACTGAAGCTTTCTTT. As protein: CASSLPSTGYTEAFF.

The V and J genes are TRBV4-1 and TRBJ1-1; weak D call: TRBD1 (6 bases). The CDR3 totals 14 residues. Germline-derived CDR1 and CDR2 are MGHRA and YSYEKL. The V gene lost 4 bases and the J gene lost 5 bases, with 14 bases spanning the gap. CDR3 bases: TGCGCCAGCAGCCCCCCACAGGGTGGGACTGAAGCTTTCTTT. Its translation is CASSPPQGGTEAFF.

DNA of the CDR3: TGCGCCAGCAGCCTGCCAGGGGAGGTAGATACGCAGTATTTT. Translating it yields CASSLPGEVDTQYF. The chain recombines TRBV5-1 with TRBJ2-3; D may be TRBD1 or TRBD2 (6 bases each). Germline CDR1 reads SGHRS; CDR2 reads YFSETQ. The CDR3 length is 14 residues. Deletions cut 4 bases from V and 5 bases from J, with 14 bases between. Full variable domain (missing parts from reference TRBV5-1 and TRBJ2-3): KAGVTQTPRYLIKTRGQQVTLSCSPISGHRSVSWYQQTPGQGLQFLFEYFSETQRNKGNFPGRFSGRQFSNSRSEMNVSTLELGDSALYLCASSLPGEVDTQYFGPGTRLTVL.

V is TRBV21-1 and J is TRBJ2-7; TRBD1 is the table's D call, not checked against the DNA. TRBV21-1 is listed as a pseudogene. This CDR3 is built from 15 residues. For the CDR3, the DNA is TGTGCCAGCAGCAAACCAAGGTCCCGGGCTTACGAGCAGTACTTC. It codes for CASSKPRSRAYEQYF.

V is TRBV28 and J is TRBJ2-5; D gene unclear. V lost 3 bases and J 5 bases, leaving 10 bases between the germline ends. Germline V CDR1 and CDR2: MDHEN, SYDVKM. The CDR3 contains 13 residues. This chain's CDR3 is CASSLSLMETQYF. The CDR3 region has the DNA TGTGCCAGCAGTTTGTCGTTGATGGAGACCCAGTACTTC.

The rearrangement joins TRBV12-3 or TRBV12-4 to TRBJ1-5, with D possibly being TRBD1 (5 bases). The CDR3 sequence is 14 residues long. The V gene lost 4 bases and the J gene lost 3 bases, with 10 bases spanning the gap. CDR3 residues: CASSYHGANQPQHF. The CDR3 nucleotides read TGTGCCAGCAGTTACCACGGGGCCAATCAGCCCCAGCATTTT.

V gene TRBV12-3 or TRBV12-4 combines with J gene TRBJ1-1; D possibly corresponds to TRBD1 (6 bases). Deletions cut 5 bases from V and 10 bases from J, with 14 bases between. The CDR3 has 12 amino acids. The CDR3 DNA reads TGTGCCAGCAGTCCCAGGACAGAAAGAGCTTTCTTT. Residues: CASSPRTERAFF.

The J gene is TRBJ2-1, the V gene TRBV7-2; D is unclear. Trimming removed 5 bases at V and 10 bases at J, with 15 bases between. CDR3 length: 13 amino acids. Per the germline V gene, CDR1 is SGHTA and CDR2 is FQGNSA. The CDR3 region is CASSLGTTGEQFF. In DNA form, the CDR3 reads TGTGCCAGCAGCCTGGGTACCACCGGGGAGCAGTTCTTC.

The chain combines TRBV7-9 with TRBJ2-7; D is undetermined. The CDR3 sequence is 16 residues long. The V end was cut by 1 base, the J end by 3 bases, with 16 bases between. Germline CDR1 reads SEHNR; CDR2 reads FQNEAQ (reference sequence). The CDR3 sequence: CASSLVNTGPDYEQYF. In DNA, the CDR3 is TGTGCCAGCAGCTTAGTCAACACCGGGCCAGACTACGAGCAGTACTTC.

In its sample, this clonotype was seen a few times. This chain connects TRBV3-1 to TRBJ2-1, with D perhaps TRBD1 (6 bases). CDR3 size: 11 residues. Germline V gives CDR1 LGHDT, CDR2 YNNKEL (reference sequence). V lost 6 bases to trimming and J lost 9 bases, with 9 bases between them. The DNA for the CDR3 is TGTGCCAGCAGGCAACAGGGTGAGCAGTTCTTC. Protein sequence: CASRQQGEQFF.

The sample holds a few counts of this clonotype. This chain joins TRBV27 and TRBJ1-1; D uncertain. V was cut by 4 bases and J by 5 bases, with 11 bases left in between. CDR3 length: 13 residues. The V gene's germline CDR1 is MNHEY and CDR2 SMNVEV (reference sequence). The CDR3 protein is CASSWRGKTEAFF. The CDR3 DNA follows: TGTGCCAGCAGTTGGCGGGGTAAAACTGAAGCTTTCTTT.

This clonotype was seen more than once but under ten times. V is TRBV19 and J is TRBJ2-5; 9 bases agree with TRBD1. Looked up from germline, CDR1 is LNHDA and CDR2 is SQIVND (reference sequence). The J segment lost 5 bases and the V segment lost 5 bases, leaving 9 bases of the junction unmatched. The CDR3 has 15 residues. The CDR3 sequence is CASSSSGQGRETQYF. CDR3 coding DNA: TGTGCCAGTAGTTCCTCGGGACAGGGTAGGGAGACCCAGTACTTC.

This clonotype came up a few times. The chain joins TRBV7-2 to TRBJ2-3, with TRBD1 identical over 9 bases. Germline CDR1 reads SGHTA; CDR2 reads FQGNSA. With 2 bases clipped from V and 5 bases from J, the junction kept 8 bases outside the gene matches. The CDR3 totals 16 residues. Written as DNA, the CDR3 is TGTGCCAGCAGCTTATCCTACAGGGGGCTGAAAGATACGCAGTATTTT. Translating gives CASSLSYRGLKDTQYF.

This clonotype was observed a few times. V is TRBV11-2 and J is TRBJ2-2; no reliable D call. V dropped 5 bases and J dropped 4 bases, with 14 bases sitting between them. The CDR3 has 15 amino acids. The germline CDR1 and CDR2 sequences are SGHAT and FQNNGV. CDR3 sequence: CASSPLRGGTGELFF. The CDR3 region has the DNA TGTGCCAGCAGCCCCTTGCGAGGCGGCACCGGGGAGCTGTTTTTT.

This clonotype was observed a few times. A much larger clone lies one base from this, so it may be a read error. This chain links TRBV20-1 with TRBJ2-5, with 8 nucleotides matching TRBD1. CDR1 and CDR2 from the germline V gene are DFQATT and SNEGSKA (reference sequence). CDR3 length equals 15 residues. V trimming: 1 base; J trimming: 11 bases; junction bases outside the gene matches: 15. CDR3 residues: CSARVVSGGFIEQYF. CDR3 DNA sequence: TGCAGTGCTAGAGTCGTGTCAGGGGGCTTTATAGAGCAGTACTTC.

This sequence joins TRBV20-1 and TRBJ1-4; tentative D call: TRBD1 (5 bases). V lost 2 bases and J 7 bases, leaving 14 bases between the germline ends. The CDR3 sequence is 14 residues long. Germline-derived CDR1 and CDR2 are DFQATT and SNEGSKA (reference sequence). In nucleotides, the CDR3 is TGCAGTGCTAGAAGGCCCCTCGGGGGTGAAAAACTGTTTTTT. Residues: CSARRPLGGEKLFF.

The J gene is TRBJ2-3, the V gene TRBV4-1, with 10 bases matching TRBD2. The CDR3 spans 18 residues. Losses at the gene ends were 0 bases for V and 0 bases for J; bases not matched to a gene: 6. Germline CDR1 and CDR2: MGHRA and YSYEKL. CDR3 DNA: TGCGCCAGCAGCCAAGATCGGGCTAGCGGGGGTAGCACAGATACGCAGTATTTT. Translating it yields CASSQDRASGGSTDTQYF.

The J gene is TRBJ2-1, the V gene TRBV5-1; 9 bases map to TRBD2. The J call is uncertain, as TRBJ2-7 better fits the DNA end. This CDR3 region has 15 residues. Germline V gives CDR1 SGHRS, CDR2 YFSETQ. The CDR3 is CASSVASLAGYEQYF. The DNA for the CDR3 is TGCGCCAGCAGCGTGGCGAGCCTAGCGGGGTACGAGCAGTACTTC.

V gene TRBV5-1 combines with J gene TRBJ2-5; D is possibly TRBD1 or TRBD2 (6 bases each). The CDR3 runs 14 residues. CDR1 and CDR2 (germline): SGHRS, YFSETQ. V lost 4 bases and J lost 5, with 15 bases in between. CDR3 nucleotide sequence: TGCGCCAGCAGCCCCGGGGGCACGGGGGAGACCCAGTACTTC. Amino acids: CASSPGGTGETQYF.

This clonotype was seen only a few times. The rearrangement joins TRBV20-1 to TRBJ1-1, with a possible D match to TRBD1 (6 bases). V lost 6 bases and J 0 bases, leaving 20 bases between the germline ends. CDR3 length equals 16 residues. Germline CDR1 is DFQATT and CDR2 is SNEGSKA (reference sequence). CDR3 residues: CSAEGGEGVVNTEAFF. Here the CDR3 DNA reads TGCAGTGCGGAGGGGGGGGAGGGGGTGGTGAACACTGAAGCTTTCTTT.

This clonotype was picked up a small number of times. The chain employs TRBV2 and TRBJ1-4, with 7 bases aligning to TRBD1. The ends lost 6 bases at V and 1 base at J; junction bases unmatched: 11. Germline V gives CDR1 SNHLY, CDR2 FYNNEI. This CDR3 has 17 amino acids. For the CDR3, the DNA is TGTGCCAGCAGAAAGGCGACAGGGATTCTAACTAATGAAAAACTGTTTTTT. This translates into CASRKATGILTNEKLFF.

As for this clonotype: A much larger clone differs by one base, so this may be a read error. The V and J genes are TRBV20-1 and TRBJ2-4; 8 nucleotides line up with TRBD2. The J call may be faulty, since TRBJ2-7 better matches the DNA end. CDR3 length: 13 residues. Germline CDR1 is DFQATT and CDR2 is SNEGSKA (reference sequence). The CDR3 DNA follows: TGCAGTGCTAGCGGGGGGGCGGTGGGCGAGCAGTACTTC. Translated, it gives CSASGGAVGEQYF.

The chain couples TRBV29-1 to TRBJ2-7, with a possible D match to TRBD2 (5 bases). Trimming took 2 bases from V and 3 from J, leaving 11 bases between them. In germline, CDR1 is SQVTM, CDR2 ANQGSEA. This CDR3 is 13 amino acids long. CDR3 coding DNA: TGCAGCGTTGAAATCTACCGGGGCTACGAGCAGTACTTC. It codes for CSVEIYRGYEQYF.

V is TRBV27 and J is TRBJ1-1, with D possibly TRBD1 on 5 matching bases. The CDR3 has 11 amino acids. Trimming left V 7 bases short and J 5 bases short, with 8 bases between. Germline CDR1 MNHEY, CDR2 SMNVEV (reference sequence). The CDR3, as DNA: TGTGCCAGCACCCGGGGGACTGAAGCTTTCTTT. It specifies CASTRGTEAFF.

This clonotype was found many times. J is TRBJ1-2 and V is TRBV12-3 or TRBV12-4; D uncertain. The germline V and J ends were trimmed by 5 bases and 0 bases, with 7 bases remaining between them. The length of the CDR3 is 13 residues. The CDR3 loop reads CASSRESNYGYTF. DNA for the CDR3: TGTGCCAGCAGTAGGGAGTCTAACTATGGCTACACCTTC.

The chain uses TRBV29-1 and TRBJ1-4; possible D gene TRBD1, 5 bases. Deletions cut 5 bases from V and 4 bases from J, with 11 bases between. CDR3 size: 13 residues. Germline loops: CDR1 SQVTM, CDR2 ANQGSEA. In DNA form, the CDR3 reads TGCAGCGTTCAGCGGGGGGTTAATGAAAAACTGTTTTTT. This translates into CSVQRGVNEKLFF.

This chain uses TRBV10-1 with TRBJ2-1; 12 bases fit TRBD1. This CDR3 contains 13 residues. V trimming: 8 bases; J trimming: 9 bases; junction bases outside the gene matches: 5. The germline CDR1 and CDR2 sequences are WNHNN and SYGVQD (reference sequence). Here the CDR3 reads CASRDRGHGEQFF. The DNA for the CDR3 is TGCGCCAGCCGGGACAGGGGGCATGGTGAGCAGTTCTTC.

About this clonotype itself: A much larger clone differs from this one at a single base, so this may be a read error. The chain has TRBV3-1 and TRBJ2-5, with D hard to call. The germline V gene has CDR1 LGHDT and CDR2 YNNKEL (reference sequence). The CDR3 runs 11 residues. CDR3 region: CAGSSVGTQYF. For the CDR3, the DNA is TGTGCCGGCAGCTCGGTGGGGACCCAGTACTTC.

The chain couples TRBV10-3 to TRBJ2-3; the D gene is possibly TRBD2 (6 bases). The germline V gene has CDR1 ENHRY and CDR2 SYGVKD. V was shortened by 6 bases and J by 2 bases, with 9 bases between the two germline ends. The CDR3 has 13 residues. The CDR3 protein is CAISGGLTDTQYF. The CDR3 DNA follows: TGTGCCATCAGCGGGGGACTCACAGATACGCAGTATTTT.